The source of this T cell receptor beta chain is a study of blood T cell repertoires in COVID-19 (dated by TCRdb to about 2020). For the wider study: Collaborator samples came from the United States, Italy and Spain and covered acute and convalescent phases of COVID-19. The material from the prospective study consisted of cDNA or gDNA derived from T cells, B-cell-depleted T cells, or PBMCs. Subjects who had been exposed to COVID-19, were actively infected with it, or had recovered from it provided the deeply sampled blood TCRbeta repertoires that made up the dataset. The repertoires were released in a freely available public database intended as a resource for research on the immune response to SARS-CoV-2. Nearly every sample came with metadata listing a de-identified subject ID, COVID-19 status, age in years and sex. Samples were obtained from the ongoing ImmuneRACE study (first 160 participants) and from over 1,000 subjects provided by 6 global collaborators. HLA class I and class II types, where available, came from metadata supplied by the sample provider rather than from assay-based typing.

In the case of this clone: What antigen it recognizes has not been identified. Per-nucleotide qualities are absent, and no much larger clonotype sits a single base away.

Measured from the cysteine to the phenylalanine, the CDR3 is 13 residues long. The DNA shown is the 39-base CDR3, in frame from base 1. V drops 5 bases and J drops 8 bases, leaving 15 bases in between. CDR1 and CDR2 (SGHTA, FQGNSA) derive from the germline V gene. General study outcomes and caveats: Clinical and demographic metadata were provided uncurated, with the amount varying by source and participant.

One collaborating source in Seattle enrolled patients while the patients were actively infected and followed the patients over time throughout the course of disease. Collaborating institutions collected whole blood in K2EDTA tubes following their own protocols. Collaborator samples were shipped for TCRbeta analysis as frozen whole blood, isolated PBMCs, or DNA extracted from either sample type. TCRbeta CDR3 regions were amplified from genomic DNA using the immunoSEQ Assay, a bias-controlled multiplex PCR. The source study handled its data this way. The number of nucleated cells in each sample was estimated by amplification of reference gene primers within the assay. Sequence reads were collapsed and filtered to measure the absolute abundance of every unique TCRbeta CDR3 rearrangement. For each sample, productive Simpson clonality was calculated as the square root of Simpson's diversity index across productive rearrangements. In its TCRdb copy, this immuneACCESS table keeps in-frame sequences only and misses some clones. Where compared with another copy, unresolved V genes explain less than half of these, and the others have no known cause. That table supplies the V and J calls and clone size; D and trimming were determined from the DNA. A total of 300,000 to 350,000 clones appear in this sample, about 90% of them only once. The top ten constitute roughly 6.6% of the sample.

The rearrangement joined TRBV7-2 to TRBJ1-2, with an unclear D gene assignment. The sequence derives from a woman in her seventies with COVID-19, enrolled during active disease. Material for sequencing was peripheral blood. This receptor has the CDR3 CASSHHDRVGYTF. The nucleotide sequence reads as follows: TGTGCCAGCAGCCACCACGACCGGGTGGGCTACACCTTC.